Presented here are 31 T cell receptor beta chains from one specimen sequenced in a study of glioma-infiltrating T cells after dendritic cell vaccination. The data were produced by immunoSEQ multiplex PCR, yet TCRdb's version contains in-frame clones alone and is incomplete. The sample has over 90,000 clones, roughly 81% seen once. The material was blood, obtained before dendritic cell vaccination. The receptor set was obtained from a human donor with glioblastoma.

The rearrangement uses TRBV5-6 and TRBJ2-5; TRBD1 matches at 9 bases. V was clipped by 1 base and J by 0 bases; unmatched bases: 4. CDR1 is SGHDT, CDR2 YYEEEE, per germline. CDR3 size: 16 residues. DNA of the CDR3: TGTGCCAGCAGCTTGACGACAGGGGGACACCAAGAGACCCAGTACTTC. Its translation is CASSLTTGGHQETQYF.

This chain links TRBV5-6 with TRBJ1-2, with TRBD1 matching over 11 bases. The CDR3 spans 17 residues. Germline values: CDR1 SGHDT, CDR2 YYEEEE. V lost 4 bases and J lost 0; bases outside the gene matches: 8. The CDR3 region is CASSTRDRGNANYGYTF. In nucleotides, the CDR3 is TGTGCCAGCAGCACACGGGACAGGGGGAACGCTAACTATGGCTACACCTTC.

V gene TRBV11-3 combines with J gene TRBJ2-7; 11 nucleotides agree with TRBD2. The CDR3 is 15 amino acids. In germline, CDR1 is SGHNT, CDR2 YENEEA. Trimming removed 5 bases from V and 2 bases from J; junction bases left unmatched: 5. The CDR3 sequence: CASSPTSGGPYEQYF. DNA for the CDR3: TGTGCCAGCAGCCCAACTAGCGGGGGACCCTACGAGCAGTACTTC.

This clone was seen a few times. The CDR3 coding sequence is TGTGCCAGCACTACTAGCGGGGGGGCTAAAGAGACCCAGTACTTC. Translation: CASTTSGGAKETQYF. The chain is built from TRBV6-5 and TRBJ2-5, with 13 bases that match TRBD2. Germline V gene sequence: CDR1 MNHEY, CDR2 SVGAGI. V gave up 7 bases and J gave up 3 bases; unmatched junction bases: 5. The CDR3 length is 15 residues.

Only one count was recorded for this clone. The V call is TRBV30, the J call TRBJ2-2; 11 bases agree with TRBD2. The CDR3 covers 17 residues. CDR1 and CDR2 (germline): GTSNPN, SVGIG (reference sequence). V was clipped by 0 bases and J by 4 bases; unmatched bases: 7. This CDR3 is CAWSVLLAGVITGELFF. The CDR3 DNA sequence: TGTGCCTGGAGTGTACTACTAGCGGGGGTGATCACCGGGGAGCTGTTTTTT.

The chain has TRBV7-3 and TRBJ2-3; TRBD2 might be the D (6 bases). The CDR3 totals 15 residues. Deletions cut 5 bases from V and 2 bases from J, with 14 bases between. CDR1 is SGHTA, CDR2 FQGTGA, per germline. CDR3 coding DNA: TGTGCCAGCAGCCCCATGGGGGGAACCACAGATACGCAGTATTTT. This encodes CASSPMGGTTDTQYF.

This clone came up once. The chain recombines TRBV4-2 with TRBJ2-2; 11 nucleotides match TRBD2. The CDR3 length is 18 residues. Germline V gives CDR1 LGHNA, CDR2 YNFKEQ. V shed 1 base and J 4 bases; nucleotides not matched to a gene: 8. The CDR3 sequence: CASSQVFSGGASTGELFF. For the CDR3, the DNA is TGTGCCAGCAGCCAAGTATTTAGCGGGGGGGCCAGCACCGGGGAGCTGTTTTTT.

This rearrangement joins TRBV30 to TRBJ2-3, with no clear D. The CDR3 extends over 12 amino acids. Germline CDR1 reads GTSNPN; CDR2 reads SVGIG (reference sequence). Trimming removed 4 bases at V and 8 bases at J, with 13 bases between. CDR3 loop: CAWNSLLSTQYF. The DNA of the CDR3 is TGTGCCTGGAACAGTCTCCTTTCTACGCAGTATTTT.

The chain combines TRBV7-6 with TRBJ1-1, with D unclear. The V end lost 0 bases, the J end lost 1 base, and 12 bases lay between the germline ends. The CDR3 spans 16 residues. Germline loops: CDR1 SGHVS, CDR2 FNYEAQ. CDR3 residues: CASSLAPREGNTEAFF. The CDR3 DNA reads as TGTGCCAGCAGCTTAGCCCCCCGTGAGGGGAACACTGAAGCTTTCTTT.

The CDR3, as DNA: TGTGCCAGCAGCTTAGTCGGGGGGGGCGGGGAGACCCAGTACTTC. Its protein product is CASSLVGGGGETQYF. The chain is built from TRBV7-2 and TRBJ2-5, with TRBD2 matching 8 bases. After removal of 1 base from V and 5 bases from J, the junction contained 6 bases not matched to a gene. This CDR3 comprises 15 residues. CDR1 is SGHTA, CDR2 FQGNSA, per germline. Full variable domain (outside the CDR3, taken from reference TRBV7-2 and TRBJ2-5): GAGVSQSPSNKVTEKGKDVELRCDPISGHTALYWYRQSLGQGLEFLIYFQGNSAPDKSGLPSDRFSAERTGGSVSTLTIQRTQQEDSAVYLCASSLVGGGGETQYFGPGTRLLVL.

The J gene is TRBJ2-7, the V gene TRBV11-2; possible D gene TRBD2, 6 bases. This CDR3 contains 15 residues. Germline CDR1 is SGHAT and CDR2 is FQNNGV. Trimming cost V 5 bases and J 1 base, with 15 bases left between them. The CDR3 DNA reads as TGTGCCAGCAGCCATGGAGCGGGTAGATCCTACGAGCAGTACTTC. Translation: CASSHGAGRSYEQYF.

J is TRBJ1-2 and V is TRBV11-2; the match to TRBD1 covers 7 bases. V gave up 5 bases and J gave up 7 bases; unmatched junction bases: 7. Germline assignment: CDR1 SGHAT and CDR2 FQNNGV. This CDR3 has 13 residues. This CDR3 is CASSPAGGVGYTF. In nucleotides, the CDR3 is TGTGCCAGCAGCCCCGCAGGGGGTGTTGGCTACACCTTC.

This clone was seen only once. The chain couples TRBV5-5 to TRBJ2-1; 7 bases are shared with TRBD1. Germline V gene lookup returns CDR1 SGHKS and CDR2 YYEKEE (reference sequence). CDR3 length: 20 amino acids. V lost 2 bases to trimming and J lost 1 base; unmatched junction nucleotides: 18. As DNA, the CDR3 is TGTGCCAGCAGCTTCCCGGGGACAGAAGTCAAGACGGGGTCCTACAATGAGCAGTTCTTC. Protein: CASSFPGTEVKTGSYNEQFF.

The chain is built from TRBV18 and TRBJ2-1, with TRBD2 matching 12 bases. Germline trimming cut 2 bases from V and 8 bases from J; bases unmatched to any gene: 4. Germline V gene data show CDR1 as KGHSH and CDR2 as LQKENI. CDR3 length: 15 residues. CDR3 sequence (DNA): TGTGCCAGCTCACCAGCTAGCGGGGGGGCGGATGAGCAGTTCTTC. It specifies CASSPASGGADEQFF.

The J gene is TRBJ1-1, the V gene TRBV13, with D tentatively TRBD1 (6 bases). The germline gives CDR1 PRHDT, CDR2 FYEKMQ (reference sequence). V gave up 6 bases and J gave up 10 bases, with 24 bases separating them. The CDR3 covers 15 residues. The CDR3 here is CASRRDKVEPVAAFF. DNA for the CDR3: TGTGCCAGCAGACGGGACAAGGTCGAGCCGGTAGCAGCTTTCTTT. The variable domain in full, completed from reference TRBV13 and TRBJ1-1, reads AAGVIQSPRHLIKEKRETATLKCYPIPRHDTVYWYQQGPGQDPQFLISFYEKMQSDKGSIPDRFSAQQFSDYHSELNMSSLELGDSALYFCASRRDKVEPVAAFFGQGTRLTVV.

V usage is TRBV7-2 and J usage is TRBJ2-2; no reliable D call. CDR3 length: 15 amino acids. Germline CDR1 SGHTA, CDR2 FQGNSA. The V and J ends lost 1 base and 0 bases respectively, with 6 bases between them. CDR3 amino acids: CASSLEYTNTGELFF. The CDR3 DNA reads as TGTGCCAGCAGCTTAGAATATACGAACACCGGGGAGCTGTTTTTT.

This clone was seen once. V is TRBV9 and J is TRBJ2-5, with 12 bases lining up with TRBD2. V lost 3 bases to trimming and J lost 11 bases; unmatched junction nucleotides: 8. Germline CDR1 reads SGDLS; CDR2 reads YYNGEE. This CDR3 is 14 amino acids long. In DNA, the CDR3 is TGTGCCAGCAGCGCTAGGACTAGCGGGGACCAGCAGTACTTC. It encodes CASSARTSGDQQYF.

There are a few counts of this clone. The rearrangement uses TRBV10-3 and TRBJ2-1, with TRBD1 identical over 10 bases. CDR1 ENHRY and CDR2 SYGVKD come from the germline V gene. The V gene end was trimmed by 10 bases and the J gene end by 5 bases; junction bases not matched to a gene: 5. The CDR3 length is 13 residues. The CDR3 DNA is TGTGCCAACCGGGACAGGGGCGACAATGAGCAGTTCTTC. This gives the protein CANRDRGDNEQFF.

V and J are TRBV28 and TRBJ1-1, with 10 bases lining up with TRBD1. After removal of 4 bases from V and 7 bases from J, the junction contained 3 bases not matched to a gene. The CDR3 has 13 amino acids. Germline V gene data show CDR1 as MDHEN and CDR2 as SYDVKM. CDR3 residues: CASSSGQGGEAFF. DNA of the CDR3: TGTGCCAGCAGTTCAGGACAGGGGGGTGAAGCTTTCTTT.

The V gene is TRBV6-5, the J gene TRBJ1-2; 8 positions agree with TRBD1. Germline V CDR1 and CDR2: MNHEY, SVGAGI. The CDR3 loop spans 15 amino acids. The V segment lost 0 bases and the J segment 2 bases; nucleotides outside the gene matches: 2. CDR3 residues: CASSYSWTGNYGYTF. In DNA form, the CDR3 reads TGTGCCAGCAGTTACTCTTGGACAGGGAACTATGGCTACACCTTC.

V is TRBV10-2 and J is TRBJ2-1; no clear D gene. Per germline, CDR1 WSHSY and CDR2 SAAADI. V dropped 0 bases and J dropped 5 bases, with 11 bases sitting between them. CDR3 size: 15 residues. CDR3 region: CASSESTHFNNEQFF. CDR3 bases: TGCGCCAGCAGTGAGTCGACTCACTTCAACAATGAGCAGTTCTTC.

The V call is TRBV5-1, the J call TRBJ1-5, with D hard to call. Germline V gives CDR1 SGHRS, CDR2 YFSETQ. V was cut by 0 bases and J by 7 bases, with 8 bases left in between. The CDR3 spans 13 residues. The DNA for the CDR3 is TGCGCCAGCAGCTTGGACAGTGTGCAGCCCCAGCATTTT. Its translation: CASSLDSVQPQHF.

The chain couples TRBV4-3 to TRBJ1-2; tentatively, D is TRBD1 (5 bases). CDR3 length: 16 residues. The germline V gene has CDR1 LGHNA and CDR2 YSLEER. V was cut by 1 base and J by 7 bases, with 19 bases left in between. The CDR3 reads CASSQGLSGGVRGYTF. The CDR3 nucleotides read TGCGCCAGCAGCCAAGGGCTTTCGGGAGGGGTGCGTGGCTACACCTTC.

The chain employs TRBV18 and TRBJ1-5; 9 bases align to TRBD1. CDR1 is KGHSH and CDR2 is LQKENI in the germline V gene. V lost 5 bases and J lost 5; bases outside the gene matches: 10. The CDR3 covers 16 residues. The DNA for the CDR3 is TGTGCCAGCTCATCCTTACAGGGGGCTGGAGATCAGCCCCAGCATTTT. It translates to CASSSLQGAGDQPQHF.

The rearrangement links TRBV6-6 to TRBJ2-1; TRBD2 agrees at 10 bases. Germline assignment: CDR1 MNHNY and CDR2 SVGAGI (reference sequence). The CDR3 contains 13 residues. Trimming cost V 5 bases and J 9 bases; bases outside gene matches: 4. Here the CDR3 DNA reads TGTGCCAGCAGTGGGACTAGCGAGGGTGAGCAGTTCTTC. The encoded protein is CASSGTSEGEQFF.

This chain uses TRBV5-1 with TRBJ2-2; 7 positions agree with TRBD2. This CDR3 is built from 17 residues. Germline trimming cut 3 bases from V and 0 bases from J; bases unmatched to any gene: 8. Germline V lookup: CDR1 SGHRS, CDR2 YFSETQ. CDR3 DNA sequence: TGCGCCAGCAGCTCCCAGGGCGGGGGTGCGAACACCGGGGAGCTGTTTTTT. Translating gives CASSSQGGGANTGELFF.

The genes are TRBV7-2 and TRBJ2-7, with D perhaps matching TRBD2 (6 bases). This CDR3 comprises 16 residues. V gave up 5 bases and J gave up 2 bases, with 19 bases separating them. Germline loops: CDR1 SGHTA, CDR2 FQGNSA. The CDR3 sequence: CASSLPLGSGPYEQYF. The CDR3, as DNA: TGTGCCAGCAGCCTCCCCCTTGGTAGCGGCCCCTACGAGCAGTACTTC. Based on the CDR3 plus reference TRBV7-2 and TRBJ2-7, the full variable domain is GAGVSQSPSNKVTEKGKDVELRCDPISGHTALYWYRQSLGQGLEFLIYFQGNSAPDKSGLPSDRFSAERTGGSVSTLTIQRTQQEDSAVYLCASSLPLGSGPYEQYFGPGTRLTVT.

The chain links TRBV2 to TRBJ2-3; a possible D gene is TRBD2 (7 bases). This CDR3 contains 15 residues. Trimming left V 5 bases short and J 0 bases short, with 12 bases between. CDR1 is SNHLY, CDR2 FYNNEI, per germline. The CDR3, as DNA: TGTGCCAGCAGTTGGGGGGGGGCTAGCACAGATACGCAGTATTTT. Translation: CASSWGGASTDTQYF. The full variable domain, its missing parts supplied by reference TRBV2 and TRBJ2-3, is EPEVTQTPSHQVTQMGQEVILRCVPISNHLYFYWYRQILGQKVEFLVSFYNNEISEKSEIFDDQFSVERPDGSNFTLKIRSTKLEDSAMYFCASSWGGASTDTQYFGPGTRLTVL.

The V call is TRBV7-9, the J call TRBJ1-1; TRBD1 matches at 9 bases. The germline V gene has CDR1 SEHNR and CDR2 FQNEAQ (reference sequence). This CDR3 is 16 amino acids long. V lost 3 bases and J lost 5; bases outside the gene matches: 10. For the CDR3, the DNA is TGTGCCAGCAGCTTTCACTCCCGGACAGGGGAAACTGAAGCTTTCTTT. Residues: CASSFHSRTGETEAFF.

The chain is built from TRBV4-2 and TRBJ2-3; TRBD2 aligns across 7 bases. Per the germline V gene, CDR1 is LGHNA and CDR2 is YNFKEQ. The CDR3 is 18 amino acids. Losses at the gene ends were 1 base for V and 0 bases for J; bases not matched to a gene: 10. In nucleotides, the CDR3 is TGTGCCAGCAGCCAAGCCCTCTGGTCGCGGGGGAGCACAGATACGCAGTATTTT. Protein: CASSQALWSRGSTDTQYF.

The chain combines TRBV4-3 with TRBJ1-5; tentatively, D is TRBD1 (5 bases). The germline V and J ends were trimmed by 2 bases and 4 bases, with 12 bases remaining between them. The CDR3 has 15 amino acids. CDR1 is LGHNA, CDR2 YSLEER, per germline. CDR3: CASSQRLGQNQPQHF. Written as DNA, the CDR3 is TGCGCCAGCAGCCAACGGCTGGGGCAGAATCAGCCCCAGCATTTT.